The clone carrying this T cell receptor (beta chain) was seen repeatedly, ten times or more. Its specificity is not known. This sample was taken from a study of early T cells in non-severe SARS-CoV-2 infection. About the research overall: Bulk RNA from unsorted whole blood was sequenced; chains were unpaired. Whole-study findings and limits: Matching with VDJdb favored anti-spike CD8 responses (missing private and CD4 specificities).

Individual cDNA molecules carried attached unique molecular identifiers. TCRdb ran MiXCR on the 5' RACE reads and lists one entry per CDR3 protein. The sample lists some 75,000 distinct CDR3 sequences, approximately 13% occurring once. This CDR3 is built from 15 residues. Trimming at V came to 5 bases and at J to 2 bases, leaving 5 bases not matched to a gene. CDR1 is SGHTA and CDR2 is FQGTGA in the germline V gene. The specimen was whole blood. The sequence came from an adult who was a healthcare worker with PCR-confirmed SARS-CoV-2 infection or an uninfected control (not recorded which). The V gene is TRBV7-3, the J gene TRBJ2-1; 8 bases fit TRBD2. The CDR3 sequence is CASSPRGGAYNEQFF. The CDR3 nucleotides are TGTGCCAGCAGCCCCCGGGGGGGCGCCTACAATGAGCAGTTCTTC.